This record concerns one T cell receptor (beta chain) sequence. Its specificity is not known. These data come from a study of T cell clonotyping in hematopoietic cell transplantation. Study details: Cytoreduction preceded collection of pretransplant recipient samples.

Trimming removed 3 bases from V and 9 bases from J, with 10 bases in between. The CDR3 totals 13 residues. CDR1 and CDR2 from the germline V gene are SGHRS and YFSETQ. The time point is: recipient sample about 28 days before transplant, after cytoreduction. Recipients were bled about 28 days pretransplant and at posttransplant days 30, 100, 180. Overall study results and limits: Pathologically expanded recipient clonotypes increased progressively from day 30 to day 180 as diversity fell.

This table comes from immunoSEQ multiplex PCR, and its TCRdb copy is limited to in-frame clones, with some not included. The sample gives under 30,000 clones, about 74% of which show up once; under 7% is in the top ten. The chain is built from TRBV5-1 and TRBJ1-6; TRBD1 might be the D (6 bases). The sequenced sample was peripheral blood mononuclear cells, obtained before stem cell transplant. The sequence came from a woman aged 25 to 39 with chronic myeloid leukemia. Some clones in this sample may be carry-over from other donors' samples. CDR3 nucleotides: TGCGCCAGCAGCTCACAGGGAGGTTCACCCCTCCACTTT. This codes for CASSSQGGSPLHF.